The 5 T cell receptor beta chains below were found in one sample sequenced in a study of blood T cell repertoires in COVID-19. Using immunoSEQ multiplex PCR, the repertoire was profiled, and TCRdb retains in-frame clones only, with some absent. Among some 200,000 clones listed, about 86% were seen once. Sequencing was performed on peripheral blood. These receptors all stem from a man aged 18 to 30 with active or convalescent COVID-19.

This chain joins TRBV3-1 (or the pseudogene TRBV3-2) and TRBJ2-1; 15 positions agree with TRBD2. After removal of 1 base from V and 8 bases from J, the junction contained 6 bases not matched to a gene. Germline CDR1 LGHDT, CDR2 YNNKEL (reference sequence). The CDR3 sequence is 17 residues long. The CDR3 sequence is CASSQGRGLAGGHEQFF. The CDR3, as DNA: TGTGCCAGCAGCCAAGGCAGGGGACTAGCGGGAGGCCATGAGCAGTTCTTC.

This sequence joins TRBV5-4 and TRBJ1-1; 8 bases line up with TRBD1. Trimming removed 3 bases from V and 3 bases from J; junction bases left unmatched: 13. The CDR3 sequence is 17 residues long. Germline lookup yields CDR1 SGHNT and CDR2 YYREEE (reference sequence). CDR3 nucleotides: TGTGCCAGCAGCTCCCTGACAGGGGCGCCGGGGGACACTGAAGCTTTCTTT. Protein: CASSSLTGAPGDTEAFF.

In DNA, the CDR3 is TGTGCCAGCATTGGGGGCGTCTCCGGCTACACCTTC. Residues: CASIGGVSGYTF. The chain recombines TRBV6-5 with TRBJ1-2; a possible D gene is TRBD1 (6 bases). Germline CDR1 reads MNHEY; CDR2 reads SVGAGI. The V end lost 7 bases, the J end lost 8 bases, and 14 bases lay between the germline ends. This CDR3 comprises 12 residues.

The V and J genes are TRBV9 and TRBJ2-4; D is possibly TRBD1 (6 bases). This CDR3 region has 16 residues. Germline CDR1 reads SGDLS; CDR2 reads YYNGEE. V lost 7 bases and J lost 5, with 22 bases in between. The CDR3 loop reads CASAPGAGASQNIQYF. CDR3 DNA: TGTGCCAGCGCCCCCGGGGCAGGGGCGTCTCAAAACATTCAGTACTTC.

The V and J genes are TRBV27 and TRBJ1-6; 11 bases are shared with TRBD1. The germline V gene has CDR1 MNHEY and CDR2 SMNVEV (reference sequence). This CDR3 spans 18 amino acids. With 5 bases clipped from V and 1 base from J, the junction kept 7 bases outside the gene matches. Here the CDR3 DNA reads TGTGCCAGCAGTCTCCTCGGACAGGGGGCTTCCTATAATTCACCCCTCCACTTT. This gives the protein CASSLLGQGASYNSPLHF.